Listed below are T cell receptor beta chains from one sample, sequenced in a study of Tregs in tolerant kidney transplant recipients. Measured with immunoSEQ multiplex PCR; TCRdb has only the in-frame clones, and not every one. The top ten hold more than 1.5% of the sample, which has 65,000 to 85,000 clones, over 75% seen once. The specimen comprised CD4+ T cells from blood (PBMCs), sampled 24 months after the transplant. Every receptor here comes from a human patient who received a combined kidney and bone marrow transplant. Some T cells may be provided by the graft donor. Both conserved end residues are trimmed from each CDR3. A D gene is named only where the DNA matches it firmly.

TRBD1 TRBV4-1 ASSPGTVSSYEQY
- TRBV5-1 ASSLVEGTGYT
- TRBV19 ASSLQNYGYT
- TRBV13 ASSSQGGSYEQY
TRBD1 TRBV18 ASSLTGEYTEAF
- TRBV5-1 ASSASRGLPPPYAKNIQY
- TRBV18 ASSPQRGYGEQF
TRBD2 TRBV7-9 ASSVLAGDTGELF
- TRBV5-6 ASTSISGSYNEQF
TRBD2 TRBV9 ASSRGASGGIETQY
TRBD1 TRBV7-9 ASRLQGAGETQY
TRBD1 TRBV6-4 ASRGQGGTGELF
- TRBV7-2 ASSYQSGPGELF
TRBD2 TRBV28 ASSLPLADPYEQY
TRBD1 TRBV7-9 ASSNPGTGTYEQY
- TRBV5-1 ASYNPGQRETEAF
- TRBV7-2 ASSFSFSDYT
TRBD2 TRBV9 ASSKSSGGALETQY
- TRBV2 ASRPKEFRLAGANVLT
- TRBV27 ASSSPGKGTGVVETQY
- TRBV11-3 ASSLGGTYNEQF
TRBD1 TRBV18 ASSSIRGNRGLTGELF
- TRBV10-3 AIRGGQVDYEQY
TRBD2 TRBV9 ASSPRLARSTGELF
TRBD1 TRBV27 ASSPRQGAPSLSEKLF
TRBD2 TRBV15 ATSRALLAGANTDTQY
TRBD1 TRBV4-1 ASSPPTGTGVYGYT
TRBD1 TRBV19 ASSRGAGGNNSPLH
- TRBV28 ASSTRRNAF
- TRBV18 ASSPTPQSSYNEQF
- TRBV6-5 ASSYGSLQIETQY
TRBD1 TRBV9 ASSVGTGGNDYGYT
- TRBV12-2 ASRSNPLQGKGGYT
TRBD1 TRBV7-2 ASSLVGQGAGNTIY
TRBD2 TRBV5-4 ASSLDGTSGYNEQF
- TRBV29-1 SVDSGIVRGETQY
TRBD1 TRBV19 ASSTTGGQETQY
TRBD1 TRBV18 ASSPGQEVRGYT
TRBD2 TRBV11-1 ASSMTSRGDTQY
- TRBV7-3 ASTKTVYYGYT
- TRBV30 AWSVLLLQETQY
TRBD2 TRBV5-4 ASSSQREEPRMDTQY
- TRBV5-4 ASSSRDFYGYT
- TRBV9 ASTAGANQETQY
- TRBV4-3 ASSQETGGYNQPQH
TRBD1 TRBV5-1 ASSFEAGGYGYT
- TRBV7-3 ASSLRGGEGNEQF
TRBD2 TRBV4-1 ASSQGLAGAADTQY
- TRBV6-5 ASSTPGRSNTEAF
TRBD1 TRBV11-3 ASRLTGGFTGELF
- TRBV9 ASSLTGGDQPQH
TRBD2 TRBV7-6 ASSPTSGSYNEQF
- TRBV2 ASSVDRTAYEQY
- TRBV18 ASSPSGWPDTQY
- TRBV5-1 ASSLGDTYYGYT
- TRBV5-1 ASSLEQGWSEKLF